This passage covers 28 T cell receptor beta chains from one sample sequenced in a study of cytomegalovirus exposure and HLA in healthy donors. Produced via immunoSEQ multiplex PCR; TCRdb's table is partial and in-frame only. Of 200,000 to 300,000 clones listed, 85% to 90% are singletons. Sequenced: PBMCs. These receptors all come from a young man in good health and CMV-seronegative.

As DNA, the CDR3 is TGTGCCAGCAGCCAAAGGACAGGCTACGAGCAGTACTTC. Its translation is CASSQRTGYEQYF. The chain combines TRBV14 with TRBJ2-7; TRBD1 matches at 7 bases. V dropped 2 bases and J dropped 3; count of bases not matched to a gene: 1. The CDR3 has 13 residues. Per germline, CDR1 SGHDN and CDR2 FVKESK.

J is TRBJ1-5 and V is TRBV18; 11 bases map to TRBD1. This CDR3 contains 17 residues. The junction had 13 bases not matched to a gene; V was cut back by 6 bases and J by 6 bases. The germline gives CDR1 KGHSH, CDR2 LQKENI. CDR3 sequence (DNA): TGTGCCAGCTCCCCGGACAGGGGGCAGAGATCATTTCAGCCCCAGCATTTT. Translating it yields CASSPDRGQRSFQPQHF.

The V call is TRBV28, the J call TRBJ1-5; D is unresolved. Germline assignment: CDR1 MDHEN and CDR2 SYDVKM. The CDR3 extends over 15 amino acids. V shed 3 bases and J shed 0 bases, with 9 bases lying between them. CDR3 region: CASSFSGDSNQPQHF. CDR3 in DNA: TGTGCCAGCAGTTTCAGCGGGGATAGCAATCAGCCCCAGCATTTT.

The gene calls are TRBV25-1 and TRBJ1-4; 7 bases match TRBD1. With V trimmed by 1 base and J by 11 bases, 7 bases remained unmatched. Per germline, CDR1 MGHDK and CDR2 SYGVNS. The CDR3 length is 14 residues. Written as DNA, the CDR3 is TGTGCCAGCAGTGAATCCGGGACAGTCCATAAACTGTTTTTT. Translating it yields CASSESGTVHKLFF.

This sequence joins TRBV11-2 and TRBJ1-1; weak D call: TRBD1 (5 bases). The CDR3 has 13 amino acids. Germline assignment: CDR1 SGHAT and CDR2 FQNNGV. V was trimmed by 2 bases and J by 3 bases, leaving 7 bases between them. The CDR3 sequence: CASSLNRYTEAFF. CDR3 DNA sequence: TGTGCCAGCAGCTTAAACAGGTACACTGAAGCTTTCTTT.

The chain is built from TRBV29-1 and TRBJ2-1; TRBD2 agrees at 10 bases. CDR1 SQVTM and CDR2 ANQGSEA come from the germline V gene. This CDR3 is built from 12 residues. V lost 6 bases to trimming and J lost 9 bases; unmatched junction nucleotides: 5. CDR3 in amino acids: CSVAGGRPEQFF. In DNA, the CDR3 is TGCAGCGTAGCGGGGGGGCGACCTGAGCAGTTCTTC.

The chain uses TRBV30 and TRBJ2-1, with TRBD2 identical over 14 bases. Germline V gives CDR1 GTSNPN, CDR2 SVGIG (reference sequence). J lost 7 bases, V lost 2 bases, and 4 bases had no gene match. This CDR3 spans 15 amino acids. The CDR3 loop reads CAWSTGLAGANEQFF. CDR3 DNA sequence: TGTGCCTGGAGTACGGGACTAGCGGGAGCAAATGAGCAGTTCTTC.

The CDR3: CASRAPGAYGYTF. For the CDR3, the DNA is TGTGCCAGCCGGGCACCAGGGGCCTATGGCTACACCTTC. The chain joins TRBV6-5 to TRBJ1-2; D might be TRBD1 (6 bases). The CDR3 covers 13 residues. Trimming stripped 8 bases from V and 4 bases from J, with 14 bases between. The germline V gene encodes CDR1 MNHEY and CDR2 SVGAGI.

The genes are TRBV5-3 and TRBJ2-1; D gene uncertain. TRBV5-3 is given ORF status, its function remaining uncertain. CDR3 length: 13 amino acids. V was cut by 9 bases and J by 5 bases, with 15 bases left in between. CDR3 DNA: TGTGCCACCAGCTTCGACACCAACAATGAGCAGTTCTTC. Encoded protein: CATSFDTNNEQFF.

This clone was detected only once. The genes are TRBV9 and TRBJ1-1, with 8 bases matching TRBD1. CDR1 and CDR2 from the germline V gene are SGDLS and YYNGEE. This CDR3 is 14 amino acids long. V was clipped by 3 bases and J by 11 bases; unmatched bases: 12. The chain's CDR3 is CASSDQTQGARAFF. DNA for the CDR3: TGTGCCAGCAGCGACCAAACGCAGGGGGCGCGGGCTTTCTTT.

The chain carries TRBV19 and TRBJ2-6; D possibly corresponds to TRBD1 (6 bases). The CDR3 extends over 16 amino acids. The V gene's germline CDR1 is LNHDA and CDR2 SQIVND (reference sequence). V lost 7 bases and J 0 bases, leaving 13 bases between the germline ends. For the CDR3, the DNA is TGTGCCAGTAACTTAGGACAGAGCTCTGGGGCCAACGTCCTGACTTTC. Translating it yields CASNLGQSSGANVLTF.

The genes are TRBV9 and TRBJ1-6; TRBD1 matches at 7 bases. Germline values: CDR1 SGDLS, CDR2 YYNGEE. The CDR3 length is 14 residues. Unmatched junction bases numbered 6, after V lost 2 bases and J lost 10 bases. The CDR3 sequence is CASSVTGKDSPLHF. The CDR3 nucleotides read TGTGCCAGCAGCGTGACAGGGAAGGACTCACCCCTCCACTTT.

This sequence joins TRBV10-3 and TRBJ2-5; TRBD1 agrees at 7 bases. CDR1 and CDR2 (germline): ENHRY, SYGVKD. The V gene end was trimmed by 8 bases and the J gene end by 5 bases; junction bases not matched to a gene: 5. The CDR3 is 12 amino acids. The CDR3 sequence is CAISTGAETQYF. CDR3 sequence (DNA): TGTGCCATCTCAACAGGGGCGGAGACCCAGTACTTC.

This chain links TRBV18 with TRBJ2-7; D is possibly TRBD1 (5 bases). The CDR3 sequence is 13 residues long. Germline CDR1 reads KGHSH; CDR2 reads LQKENI. The V gene lost 1 base and the J gene lost 5 bases, with 9 bases spanning the gap. The DNA for the CDR3 is TGTGCCAGCTCACCACAGGGGCCCCACGAGCAGTACTTC. It specifies CASSPQGPHEQYF.

This rearrangement joins TRBV21-1 to TRBJ1-5; the table's D call of TRBD1 was not tested on the DNA. TRBV21-1 counts as a pseudogene. CDR3 length: 17 residues. CDR3 DNA: TGTGCCAGCAGCAAAGGGCAGGTCGATTACGGCAATCAGCCCCAGCATTTT. Its translation is CASSKGQVDYGNQPQHF.

This rearrangement joins TRBV7-9 to TRBJ2-6; 7 bases match TRBD1. This CDR3 spans 19 amino acids. The ends lost 5 bases at V and 3 bases at J; junction bases unmatched: 16. Germline V gene lookup returns CDR1 SEHNR and CDR2 FQNEAQ (reference sequence). CDR3 amino acids: CASSTHRDSQLGGANVLTF. For the CDR3, the DNA is TGTGCCAGCAGCACCCATCGGGACAGCCAGCTCGGTGGGGCCAACGTCCTGACTTTC.

The chain uses TRBV28 and TRBJ1-4, with D maybe TRBD1 (6 bases). Between the trimmed V and J ends, which lost 5 bases and 2 bases, there was a span of 12 bases. CDR3 length: 15 amino acids. The germline V gene has CDR1 MDHEN and CDR2 SYDVKM. The DNA of the CDR3 is TGTGCCAGCAGTCCAGGGGTCCCCACTAATGAAAAACTGTTTTTT. This encodes CASSPGVPTNEKLFF.

This sequence joins TRBV4-3 and TRBJ1-6, with TRBD1 matching 8 bases. Germline assignment: CDR1 LGHNA and CDR2 YSLEER. The CDR3 is made up of 17 amino acids. V lost 4 bases and J lost 7; bases outside the gene matches: 12. The CDR3 protein is CASSRVTGQGANSPLHF. CDR3 coding DNA: TGCGCCAGCAGCCGGGTCACCGGACAGGGTGCCAATTCACCCCTCCACTTT.

Of note for this clone: A read error may produce the germline difference seen at one junction end. V gene TRBV2 combines with J gene TRBJ1-5; the D gene is possibly TRBD1 (6 bases). The CDR3 totals 16 residues. CDR1 SNHLY and CDR2 FYNNEI come from the germline V gene. The DNA for the CDR3 is TGTGCCAGCAGGGAAGGGGAGCAGCGGGGGCATCAGCCCCAGCATTTT. Its translation: CASREGEQRGHQPQHF. The variable domain in full, with the rest retrieved from reference TRBV2 and TRBJ1-5, is EPEVTQTPSHQVTQMGQEVILRCVPISNHLYFYWYRQILGQKVEFLVSFYNNEISEKSEIFDDQFSVERPDGSNFTLKIRSTKLEDSAMYFCASREGEQRGHQPQHFGDGTRLSIL.

The rearrangement uses TRBV7-8 and TRBJ2-7; 7 bases match TRBD1. Germline-derived CDR1 and CDR2 are SGHVS and FQNEAQ. Trimming cost V 5 bases and J 11 bases; bases outside gene matches: 9. The CDR3 runs to 12 residues. The CDR3 nucleotides are TGTGCCAGCAGCACGCGACAGGGTTTGAAGTACTTC. Translated, it gives CASSTRQGLKYF.

The chain recombines TRBV9 with TRBJ2-7; unclear D gene. Germline values: CDR1 SGDLS, CDR2 YYNGEE. The length of the CDR3 is 13 residues. Trimming pared 0 bases from V and 4 bases from J, leaving 8 bases between. The CDR3 region is CASSVGLEYEQYF. Here the CDR3 DNA reads TGTGCCAGCAGCGTAGGTTTGGAGTACGAGCAGTACTTC. The full variable domain, its missing parts supplied by reference TRBV9 and TRBJ2-7, is DSGVTQTPKHLITATGQRVTLRCSPRSGDLSVYWYQQSLDQGLQFLIQYYNGEERAKGNILERFSAQQFPDLHSELNLSSLELGDSALYFCASSVGLEYEQYFGPGTRLTVT.

V is TRBV4-1 and J is TRBJ1-1; tentatively, D is TRBD1 (6 bases). Trimming cost V 1 base and J 0 bases, with 21 bases left between them. Germline V lookup: CDR1 MGHRA, CDR2 YSYEKL. The CDR3 spans 19 residues. The CDR3 sequence: CASSQGEDRPFGMNTEAFF. CDR3 nucleotide sequence: TGCGCCAGCAGCCAAGGAGAAGACAGGCCTTTCGGGATGAACACTGAAGCTTTCTTT.

The chain's CDR3 is CASSLGGQAYEQYF. The CDR3 DNA sequence: TGTGCCAGCAGTTTAGGTGGGCAAGCCTACGAGCAGTACTTC. This chain links TRBV28 with TRBJ2-7; no clear D. Germline CDR1 MDHEN, CDR2 SYDVKM. Trimming pared 2 bases from V and 2 bases from J, leaving 10 bases between. There are 14 residues in the CDR3.

The DNA for the CDR3 is TGTGCCAGCACCGCACTCCAATTCTACGAGCAGTACTTC. Encoded protein: CASTALQFYEQYF. This chain connects TRBV12-1 to TRBJ2-7; TRBD2 is the table's D call, not checked against the DNA. TRBV12-1 counts as a pseudogene. The CDR3 totals 13 residues.

J is TRBJ1-3 and V is TRBV9; D gene uncertain. There are 14 residues in the CDR3. Per germline, CDR1 SGDLS and CDR2 YYNGEE. Trimming shortened V by 1 base and J by 3 bases, and 8 bases separated the two germline ends. This CDR3 reads CASSVSGGGNTIYF. CDR3 bases: TGTGCCAGCAGCGTAAGCGGAGGTGGAAACACCATATATTTT. Full variable domain (rest looked up from reference TRBV9 and TRBJ1-3): DSGVTQTPKHLITATGQRVTLRCSPRSGDLSVYWYQQSLDQGLQFLIQYYNGEERAKGNILERFSAQQFPDLHSELNLSSLELGDSALYFCASSVSGGGNTIYFGEGSWLTVV.

The J gene is TRBJ1-2, the V gene TRBV4-3; maybe TRBD1 (6 bases). Germline V gene lookup returns CDR1 LGHNA and CDR2 YSLEER. Trimming cost V 3 bases and J 8 bases, with 10 bases left between them. The CDR3 covers 12 residues. The CDR3 DNA is TGCGCCAGCAGCCAGGGGGCGGAAGGCTACACCTTC. Its translation is CASSQGAEGYTF.

This rearrangement joins TRBV19 to TRBJ1-1, with no clear D. CDR1 is LNHDA, CDR2 SQIVND, per germline (reference sequence). The CDR3 extends over 14 amino acids. V lost 0 bases and J lost 2, with 7 bases in between. The CDR3 spells CASSIDGSNTEAFF. The CDR3 DNA reads TGTGCCAGTAGTATAGACGGGAGTAACACTGAAGCTTTCTTT.

In DNA, the CDR3 is TGCAGCGTTTCATCCACGGATAATTCACCCCTCCACTTT. It specifies CSVSSTDNSPLHF. The chain joins TRBV29-1 to TRBJ1-6; D gene uncertain. Germline CDR1 reads SQVTM; CDR2 reads ANQGSEA. The CDR3 covers 13 residues. The V and J ends lost 5 bases and 5 bases respectively, with 10 bases between them.